This entry lists 16 T cell receptor beta chains sequenced from one sample in a study of blood T cell repertoires in COVID-19. Repertoires were generated with immunoSEQ multiplex PCR, while TCRdb's copy carries only in-frame clones and drops some. Found here are 150,000 to 200,000 clones, roughly 80% of them singletons; the top ten hold more than 5%. Sequenced material: peripheral blood. These receptor sequences come from a woman aged 25 to 45 with acute or convalescent COVID-19.

The chain joins TRBV19 to TRBJ1-2; TRBD1 matches 8 bases. The germline CDR1 and CDR2 sequences are LNHDA and SQIVND (reference sequence). The CDR3 spans 14 residues. Unmatched junction bases numbered 3, after V lost 3 bases and J lost 3 bases. CDR3 residues: CASSMGQAYYGYTF. The DNA of the CDR3 is TGTGCCAGTAGTATGGGACAGGCCTACTATGGCTACACCTTC.

The chain joins TRBV11-2 to TRBJ2-2; 8 bases map to TRBD2. Germline values: CDR1 SGHAT, CDR2 FQNNGV. The CDR3 extends over 18 amino acids. V lost 1 base to trimming and J lost 7 bases; unmatched junction nucleotides: 14. The CDR3 DNA follows: TGTGCCAGCAGCTTAGGGGGCGGCGGGAGGTTTCTCGACGGGGAGCTGTTTTTT. This encodes CASSLGGGGRFLDGELFF.

CDR3 nucleotides: TGTGCCAGCAGACCCTTAAGAGGCTCCTACGAGCAGTACTTC. This translates into CASRPLRGSYEQYF. The rearrangement links TRBV6-6 to TRBJ2-7; no firm D call. Germline V gene lookup returns CDR1 MNHNY and CDR2 SVGAGI (reference sequence). Trimming pared 6 bases from V and 0 bases from J, leaving 12 bases between. The CDR3 has 14 residues.

This clone was counted only a few times. The same CDR3 is also encoded by other DNA sequences in this sample. The gene calls are TRBV19 and TRBJ1-5; the D gene is possibly TRBD1 (6 bases). V dropped 3 bases and J dropped 2 bases, with 8 bases sitting between them. CDR1 and CDR2 (germline): LNHDA, SQIVND (reference sequence). CDR3 length: 14 amino acids. The CDR3, as DNA: TGTGCCAGTAGTATCTCAGGGGGCAATCAGCCCCAGCATTTT. It translates to CASSISGGNQPQHF.

V gene TRBV19 combines with J gene TRBJ2-5, with D unclear. Between the trimmed V and J ends, which lost 6 bases and 2 bases, there was a span of 16 bases. The CDR3 has 15 residues. Germline V gives CDR1 LNHDA, CDR2 SQIVND (reference sequence). The DNA for the CDR3 is TGTGCCAGTAGCGGAAGTATGGGCAGACAAGAGACCCAGTACTTC. Its translation: CASSGSMGRQETQYF.

In nucleotides, the CDR3 is TGTGCCAGCAGTTTATCCGCCCGCAGGGGAAAGTCGTACACTGAAGCTTTCTTT. It specifies CASSLSARRGKSYTEAFF. This chain links TRBV27 with TRBJ1-1; TRBD1 might be the D (6 bases). This CDR3 is built from 18 residues. V was clipped by 0 bases and J by 3 bases, with 20 bases between them. CDR1 and CDR2 from the germline V gene are MNHEY and SMNVEV (reference sequence).

The rearrangement joins TRBV5-4 to TRBJ1-3; D not resolved. Germline V gene lookup returns CDR1 SGHNT and CDR2 YYREEE (reference sequence). V was shortened by 0 bases and J by 0 bases, with 7 bases between the two germline ends. The CDR3 extends over 15 amino acids. CDR3 DNA sequence: TGTGCCAGCAGCTTGGGCGGGATCTCTGGAAACACCATATATTTT. This gives the protein CASSLGGISGNTIYF.

This clone was recorded only once. The chain carries TRBV11-2 and TRBJ2-1; the match to TRBD2 covers 9 bases. Per the germline V gene, CDR1 is SGHAT and CDR2 is FQNNGV. This CDR3 is built from 12 residues. V shed 4 bases and J 15 bases; nucleotides not matched to a gene: 7. CDR3 protein: CASSYSGSYPFF. The CDR3 region has the DNA TGTGCCAGCAGCTATAGCGGGAGCTATCCGTTCTTC.

A few counts support this clone. This chain joins TRBV13 and TRBJ2-1; 10 nucleotides align to TRBD2. J gave up 4 bases and V 3 bases, and 3 bases lay outside the gene matches. Germline V CDR1 and CDR2: PRHDT, FYEKMQ (reference sequence). This CDR3 has 15 residues. CDR3 sequence (DNA): TGTGCCAGCAGCTTCCGGACTAGCGGATACAATGAGCAGTTCTTC. Its translation is CASSFRTSGYNEQFF.

This clone has more than one count but fewer than ten. The chain recombines TRBV6-5 with TRBJ1-1, with TRBD1 matching 7 bases. Germline V lookup: CDR1 MNHEY, CDR2 SVGAGI. Losses at the gene ends were 6 bases for V and 5 bases for J; bases not matched to a gene: 12. This CDR3 has 15 residues. The CDR3 DNA reads TGTGCCAGCAGCAGGGAAGGGGGCAGGGGAACTGAAGCTTTCTTT. It yields the protein CASSREGGRGTEAFF.

The chain has TRBV14 and TRBJ1-2; weak D call: TRBD1 (5 bases). CDR3 length: 13 amino acids. Per the germline V gene, CDR1 is SGHDN and CDR2 is FVKESK. V shed 4 bases and J shed 5 bases, with 11 bases lying between them. The CDR3 region has the DNA TGTGCCAGCAGCCGCGACAGTACTTATGGCTACACCTTC. It encodes CASSRDSTYGYTF.

This clone appeared a single time. The gene calls are TRBV10-2 and TRBJ2-7; TRBD2 matches at 12 bases. The V gene end was trimmed by 3 bases and the J gene end by 5 bases; junction bases not matched to a gene: 11. Looked up from germline, CDR1 is WSHSY and CDR2 is SAAADI. The CDR3 sequence is 17 residues long. Here the CDR3 reads CASSERLAGAVGNEQYF. The DNA for the CDR3 is TGCGCCAGCAGTGAACGACTAGCGGGAGCAGTCGGAAACGAGCAGTACTTC.

This clone turned up a few times. Other DNA sequences in this sample translate to the same CDR3. The V call is TRBV10-1, the J call TRBJ1-2, with no clear D. V was trimmed by 3 bases and J by 4 bases, leaving 3 bases between them. Germline V gene data show CDR1 as WNHNN and CDR2 as SYGVQD (reference sequence). The CDR3 covers 11 residues. The CDR3 protein is CASSDIYGYTF. The CDR3 nucleotides read TGCGCCAGCAGTGACATCTATGGCTACACCTTC.

CDR3 nucleotide sequence: TGTGCCACCAGGAGACAGGGTGAGCAGTTCTTC. It codes for CATRRQGEQFF. The V call is TRBV24-1, the J call TRBJ2-1; 7 positions agree with TRBD1. The CDR3 has 11 residues. V shed 7 bases and J 9 bases; nucleotides not matched to a gene: 2. From germline, CDR1 is KGHDR and CDR2 SFDVKD.

The chain carries TRBV18 and TRBJ1-2; D is unclear. V was clipped by 3 bases and J by 8 bases, with 13 bases between them. CDR3 size: 13 residues. The V gene's germline CDR1 is KGHSH and CDR2 LQKENI. In nucleotides, the CDR3 is TGTGCCAGCTCACCCTCGAACGAGTACGGCTACACCTTC. Translated: CASSPSNEYGYTF.

The J gene is TRBJ2-7, the V gene TRBV19; D is possibly TRBD2 (5 bases). The CDR3 is made up of 15 amino acids. V was clipped by 5 bases and J by 4 bases, with 18 bases between them. Germline CDR1 LNHDA, CDR2 SQIVND (reference sequence). The CDR3 loop is CASSAQIPSGYEQYF. CDR3 bases: TGTGCCAGTAGTGCTCAAATCCCGTCGGGGTACGAGCAGTACTTC. The variable domain in full, with the rest retrieved from reference TRBV19 and TRBJ2-7, is DGGITQSPKYLFRKEGQNVTLSCEQNLNHDAMYWYRQDPGQGLRLIYYSQIVNDFQKGDIAEGYSVSREKKESFPLTVTSAQKNPTAFYLCASSAQIPSGYEQYFGPGTRLTVT.